This TCR beta chain was captured by sequencing in a study of T cell changes during pregnancy in multiple sclerosis. The J segment lost 5 bases and the V segment lost 0 bases, leaving 3 bases of the junction unmatched. The CDR3 is 15 amino acids. Germline CDR1 SGHTA, CDR2 FQGNSA. Produced via immunoSEQ multiplex PCR; TCRdb's table is partial and in-frame only. The sample includes 79,000 or so clones, 85% to 95% of them seen just once. The receptor comes from a female donor with multiple sclerosis, enrolled in a pregnancy study. The chain recombines TRBV7-2 with TRBJ1-5; 8 bases are a match to TRBD1. Sequenced here: CD4+ T cells from peripheral blood mononuclear cells, sampled before pregnancy. CDR3 DNA sequence: TGTGCCAGCAGCTTAGCGTCAGGGGGCGATCAGCCCCAGCATTTT. Translated: CASSLASGGDQPQHF.